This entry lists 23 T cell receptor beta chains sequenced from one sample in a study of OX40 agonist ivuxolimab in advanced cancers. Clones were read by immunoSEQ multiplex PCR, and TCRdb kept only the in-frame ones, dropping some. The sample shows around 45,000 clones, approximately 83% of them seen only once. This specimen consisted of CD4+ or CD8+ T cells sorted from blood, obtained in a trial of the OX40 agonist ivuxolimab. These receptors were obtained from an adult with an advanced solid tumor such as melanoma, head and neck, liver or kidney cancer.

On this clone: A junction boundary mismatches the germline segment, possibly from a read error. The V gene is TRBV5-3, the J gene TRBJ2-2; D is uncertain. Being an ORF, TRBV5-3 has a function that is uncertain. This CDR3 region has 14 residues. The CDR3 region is CASSSQLNTGELFF. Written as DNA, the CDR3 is TGTGCCAGCAGCTCCCAGTTAAACACCGGGGAGCTGTTTTTT.

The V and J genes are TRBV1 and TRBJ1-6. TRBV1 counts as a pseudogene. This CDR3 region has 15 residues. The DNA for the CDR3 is TGCACCAGCAGCCCGGATGAAAGGACGGATTCACCCCTCCACTTT. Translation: CTSSPDERTDSPLHF.

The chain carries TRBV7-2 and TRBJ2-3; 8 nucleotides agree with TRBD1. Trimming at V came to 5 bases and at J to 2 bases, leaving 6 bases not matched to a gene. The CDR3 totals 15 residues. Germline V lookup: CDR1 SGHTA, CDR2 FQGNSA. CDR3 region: CASSHRRGHTDTQYF. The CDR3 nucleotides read TGTGCCAGCAGCCACCGCAGGGGGCACACAGATACGCAGTATTTT.

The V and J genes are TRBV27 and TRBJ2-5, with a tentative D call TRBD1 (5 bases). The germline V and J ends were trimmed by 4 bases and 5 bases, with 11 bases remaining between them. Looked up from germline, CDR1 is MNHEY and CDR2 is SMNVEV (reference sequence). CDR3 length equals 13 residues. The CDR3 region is CASSSMQGETQYF. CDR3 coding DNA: TGTGCCAGCAGTTCCATGCAGGGTGAGACCCAGTACTTC.

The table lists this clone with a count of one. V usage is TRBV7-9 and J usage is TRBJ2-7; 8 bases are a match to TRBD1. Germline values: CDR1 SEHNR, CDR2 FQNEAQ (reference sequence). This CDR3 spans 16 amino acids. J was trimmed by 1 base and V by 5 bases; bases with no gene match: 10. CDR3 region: CASSAPAGGLSYEQYF. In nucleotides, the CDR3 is TGTGCCAGCAGCGCGCCCGCAGGGGGCTTATCCTACGAGCAGTACTTC.

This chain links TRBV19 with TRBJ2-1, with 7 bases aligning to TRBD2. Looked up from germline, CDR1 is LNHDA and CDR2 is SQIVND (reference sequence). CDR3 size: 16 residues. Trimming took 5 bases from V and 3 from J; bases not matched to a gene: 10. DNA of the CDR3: TGTGCCAGTAGTGAACCTAGCGGTGGGAACTACAATGAGCAGTTCTTC. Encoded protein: CASSEPSGGNYNEQFF.

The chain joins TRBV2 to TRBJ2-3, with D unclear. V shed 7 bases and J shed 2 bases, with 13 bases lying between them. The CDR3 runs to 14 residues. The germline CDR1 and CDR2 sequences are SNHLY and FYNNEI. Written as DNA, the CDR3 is TGTGCCAGCACCCAAGTCGCGCTCACAGATACGCAGTATTTT. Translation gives CASTQVALTDTQYF.

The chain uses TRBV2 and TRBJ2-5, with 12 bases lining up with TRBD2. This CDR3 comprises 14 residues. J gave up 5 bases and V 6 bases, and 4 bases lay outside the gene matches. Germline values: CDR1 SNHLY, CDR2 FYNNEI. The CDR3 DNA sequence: TGTGCCAGCAGGACTAGCGGGAGTGGGGAGACCCAGTACTTC. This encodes CASRTSGSGETQYF. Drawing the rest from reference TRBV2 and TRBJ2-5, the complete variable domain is EPEVTQTPSHQVTQMGQEVILRCVPISNHLYFYWYRQILGQKVEFLVSFYNNEISEKSEIFDDQFSVERPDGSNFTLKIRSTKLEDSAMYFCASRTSGSGETQYFGPGTRLLVL.

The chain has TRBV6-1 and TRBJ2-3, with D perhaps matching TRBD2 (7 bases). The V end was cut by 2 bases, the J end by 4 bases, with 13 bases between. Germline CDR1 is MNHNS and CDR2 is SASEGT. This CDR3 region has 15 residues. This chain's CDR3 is CASSERGAEADTQYF. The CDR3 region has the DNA TGTGCCAGCAGTGAACGGGGGGCTGAGGCAGATACGCAGTATTTT.

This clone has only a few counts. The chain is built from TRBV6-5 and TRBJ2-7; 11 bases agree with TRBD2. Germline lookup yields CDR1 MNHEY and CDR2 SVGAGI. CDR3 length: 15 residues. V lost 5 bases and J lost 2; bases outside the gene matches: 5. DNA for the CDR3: TGTGCCAGCAGTCTAGCGGGAGGAGCCCCCTACGAGCAGTACTTC. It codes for CASSLAGGAPYEQYF.

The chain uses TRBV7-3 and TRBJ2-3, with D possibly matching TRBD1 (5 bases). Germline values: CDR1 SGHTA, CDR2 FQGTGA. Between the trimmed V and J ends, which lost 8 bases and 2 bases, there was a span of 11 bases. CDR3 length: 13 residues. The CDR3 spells CASGRQTTDTQYF. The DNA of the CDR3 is TGTGCCAGCGGCAGACAGACCACAGATACGCAGTATTTT.

The CDR3 DNA reads as TGTGCCAGCAGTGAAGCCAGGGGCAATCAGCCCCAGCATTTT. It codes for CASSEARGNQPQHF. The rearrangement uses TRBV6-1 and TRBJ1-5, with D possibly matching TRBD1 (5 bases). The V gene lost 0 bases and the J gene lost 2 bases, with 5 bases spanning the gap. The CDR3 contains 14 residues. Germline CDR1 reads MNHNS; CDR2 reads SASEGT.

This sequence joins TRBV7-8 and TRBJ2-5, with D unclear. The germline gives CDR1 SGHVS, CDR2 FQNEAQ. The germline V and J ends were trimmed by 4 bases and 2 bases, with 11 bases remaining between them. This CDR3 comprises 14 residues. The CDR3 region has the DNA TGTGCCAGCAGCTCCGTGACGGCTCAAGAGACCCAGTACTTC. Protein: CASSSVTAQETQYF.

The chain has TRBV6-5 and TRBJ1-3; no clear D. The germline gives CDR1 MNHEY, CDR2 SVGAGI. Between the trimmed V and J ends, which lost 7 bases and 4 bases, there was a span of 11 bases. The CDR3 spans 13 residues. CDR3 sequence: CASKRRAGNTIYF. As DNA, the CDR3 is TGTGCCAGCAAGAGAAGGGCGGGAAACACCATATATTTT.

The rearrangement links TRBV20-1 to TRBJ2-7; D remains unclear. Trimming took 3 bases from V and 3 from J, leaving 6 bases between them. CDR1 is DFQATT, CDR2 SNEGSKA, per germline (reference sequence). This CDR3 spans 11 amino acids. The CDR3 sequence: CSASGSYEQYF. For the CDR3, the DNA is TGCAGTGCTAGCGGCAGCTACGAGCAGTACTTC.

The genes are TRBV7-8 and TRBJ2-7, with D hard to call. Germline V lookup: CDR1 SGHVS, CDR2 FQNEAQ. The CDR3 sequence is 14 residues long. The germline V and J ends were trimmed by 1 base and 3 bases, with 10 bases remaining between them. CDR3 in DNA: TGTGCCAGCAGCTTAGAGGTACAGAACTACGAGCAGTACTTC. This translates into CASSLEVQNYEQYF.

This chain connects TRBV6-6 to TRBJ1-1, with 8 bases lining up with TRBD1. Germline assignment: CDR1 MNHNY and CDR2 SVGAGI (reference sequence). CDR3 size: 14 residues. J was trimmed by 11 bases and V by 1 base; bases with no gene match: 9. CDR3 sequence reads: CASSYWDRRFDAFF. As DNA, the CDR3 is TGTGCCAGCAGTTACTGGGACAGGAGATTCGACGCTTTCTTT.

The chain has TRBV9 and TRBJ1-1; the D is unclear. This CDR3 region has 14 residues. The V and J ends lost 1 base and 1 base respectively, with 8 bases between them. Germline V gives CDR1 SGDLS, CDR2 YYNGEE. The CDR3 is CASSVTPGNTEAFF. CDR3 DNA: TGTGCCAGCAGCGTAACACCAGGGAACACTGAAGCTTTCTTT.

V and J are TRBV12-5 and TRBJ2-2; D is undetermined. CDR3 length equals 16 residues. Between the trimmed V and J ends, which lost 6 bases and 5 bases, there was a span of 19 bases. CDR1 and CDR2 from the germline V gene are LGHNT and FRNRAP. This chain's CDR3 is CASGLHLSERTGELFF. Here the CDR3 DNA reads TGTGCTAGTGGCCTGCACTTGAGCGAGAGGACCGGGGAGCTGTTTTTT.

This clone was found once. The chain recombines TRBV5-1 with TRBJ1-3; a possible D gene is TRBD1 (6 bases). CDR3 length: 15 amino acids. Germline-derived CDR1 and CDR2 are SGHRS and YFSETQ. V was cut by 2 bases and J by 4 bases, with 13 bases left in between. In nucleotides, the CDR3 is TGCGCCAGCAGCTTTGGTGGAGGGGGAGGAAACACCATATATTTT. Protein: CASSFGGGGGNTIYF.

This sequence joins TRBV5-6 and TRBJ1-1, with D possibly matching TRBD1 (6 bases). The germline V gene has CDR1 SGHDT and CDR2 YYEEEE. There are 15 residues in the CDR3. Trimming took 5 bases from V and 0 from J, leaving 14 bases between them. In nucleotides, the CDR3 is TGTGCCAGCAGGCCCGCGGGGGGGCTGAACACTGAAGCTTTCTTT. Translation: CASRPAGGLNTEAFF.

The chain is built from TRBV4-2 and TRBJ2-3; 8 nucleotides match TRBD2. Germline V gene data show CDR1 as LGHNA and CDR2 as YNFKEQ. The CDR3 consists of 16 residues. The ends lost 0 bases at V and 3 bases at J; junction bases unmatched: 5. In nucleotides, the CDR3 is TGTGCCAGCAGCCAAGACTCTAGCGGGCGTACAGATACGCAGTATTTT. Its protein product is CASSQDSSGRTDTQYF.

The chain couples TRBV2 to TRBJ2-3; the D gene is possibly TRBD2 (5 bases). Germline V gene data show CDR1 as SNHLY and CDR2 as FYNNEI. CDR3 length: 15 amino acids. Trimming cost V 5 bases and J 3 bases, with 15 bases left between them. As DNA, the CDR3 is TGTGCCAGCAGTTCGGACTGGTATCTAACAGATACGCAGTATTTT. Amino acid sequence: CASSSDWYLTDTQYF.